Following are 14 T cell receptor beta chains from one sample sequenced in a study of OX40 agonist ivuxolimab in advanced cancers. Libraries were built with the immunoSEQ multiplex PCR assay. This immuneACCESS table, as held by TCRdb, lists in-frame sequences with V and J called but not all clones. Of the missing ones, under half trace to an unresolved V gene in checked studies; the others have no known cause. This sample lists 75,000 to 95,000 clones; around 87% were detected once. 4.5% to 5.5% of the sample belongs to the ten largest clones. The sample consisted of CD4+ or CD8+ T cells sorted from blood, taken in a trial of the OX40 agonist ivuxolimab. Receptor source: an adult with an advanced solid tumor such as melanoma, head and neck, liver or kidney cancer.

The genes are TRBV6-6 and TRBJ2-2; 8 bases match TRBD1. V was clipped by 4 bases and J by 4 bases; unmatched bases: 2. The CDR3 is 14 amino acids. Germline lookup yields CDR1 MNHNY and CDR2 SVGAGI (reference sequence). The CDR3 DNA reads TGTGCCAGCAGTTTACAGGGGGTCACCGGGGAGCTGTTTTTT. This codes for CASSLQGVTGELFF.

This chain uses TRBV28 with TRBJ1-5; possibly TRBD1 for D (5 bases). V lost 7 bases, J lost 3 bases, and 13 bases lay in between. The CDR3 extends over 14 amino acids. Germline V gives CDR1 MDHEN, CDR2 SYDVKM. The CDR3 coding sequence is TGTGCCAGCAAGGGGACCATCACCAATCAGCCCCAGCATTTT. Encoded protein: CASKGTITNQPQHF.

The V and J genes are TRBV2 and TRBJ2-4; no definite D call. Trimming shortened V by 2 bases and J by 1 base, and 9 bases separated the two germline ends. The V gene's germline CDR1 is SNHLY and CDR2 FYNNEI. The CDR3 consists of 15 residues. The CDR3 reads CASSERVVAKNIQYF. The DNA for the CDR3 is TGTGCCAGCAGTGAAAGGGTGGTCGCCAAAAACATTCAGTACTTC.

V and J are TRBV13 and TRBJ2-3, with TRBD2 identical over 10 bases. The CDR3 covers 17 residues. The trim removed 4 bases at V and 0 bases at J, leaving 7 bases unmatched. Looked up from germline, CDR1 is PRHDT and CDR2 is FYEKMQ (reference sequence). The CDR3 reads CASSSRTSGSSTDTQYF. CDR3 nucleotides: TGTGCCAGCAGCTCCCGGACTAGCGGAAGTAGCACAGATACGCAGTATTTT.

The rearrangement uses TRBV28 and TRBJ2-7, with D possibly TRBD2 on 6 matching bases. Trimming took 5 bases from V and 6 from J, leaving 17 bases between them. The CDR3 sequence is 14 residues long. CDR1 is MDHEN, CDR2 SYDVKM, per germline. The CDR3 DNA follows: TGTGCCAGCAGTCCCCAGGGTAGCGGCCGCGAGCAGTACTTC. Protein: CASSPQGSGREQYF.

The V gene is TRBV30, the J gene TRBJ2-7; 10 nucleotides line up with TRBD1. This CDR3 contains 16 residues. Germline V lookup: CDR1 GTSNPN, CDR2 SVGIG (reference sequence). Trimming cost V 0 bases and J 0 bases; bases outside gene matches: 5. The CDR3 here is CAWSVGTGVVSYEQYF. CDR3 nucleotide sequence: TGTGCCTGGAGTGTAGGGACAGGGGTTGTCTCCTACGAGCAGTACTTC.

The chain combines TRBV5-1 with TRBJ1-6, with 12 bases fitting TRBD1. The germline V gene has CDR1 SGHRS and CDR2 YFSETQ. The CDR3 is 15 amino acids. V trimming: 4 bases; J trimming: 9 bases; junction bases outside the gene matches: 5. The DNA of the CDR3 is TGCGCCAGCAGCGCGGGACAGGGGGCCAGTTCACCCCTCCACTTT. Amino acids: CASSAGQGASSPLHF.

The chain joins TRBV6-1 to TRBJ1-5; D perhaps matches TRBD1 (5 bases). This CDR3 region has 12 residues. The V end was cut by 4 bases, the J end by 7 bases, with 8 bases between. Germline V gene data show CDR1 as MNHNS and CDR2 as SASEGT. The CDR3 sequence: CASSAGPQPQHF. For the CDR3, the DNA is TGTGCCAGCAGTGCAGGGCCCCAGCCCCAGCATTTT.

The chain has TRBV10-2 and TRBJ2-1; 12 bases agree with TRBD2. The germline gives CDR1 WSHSY, CDR2 SAAADI. The CDR3 totals 14 residues. V dropped 9 bases and J dropped 6; count of bases not matched to a gene: 6. The CDR3 coding sequence is TGCGCCAGTAGACTAGCGGGAGTCGGCAATGAGCAGTTCTTC. This codes for CASRLAGVGNEQFF.

The rearrangement joins TRBV19 to TRBJ2-3, with TRBD1 matching 7 bases. The ends lost 7 bases at V and 0 bases at J; junction bases unmatched: 4. The CDR3 contains 14 residues. Germline V gene data show CDR1 as LNHDA and CDR2 as SQIVND (reference sequence). The CDR3 DNA follows: TGTGCCAGTACTCCGGACAGGAGCACAGATACGCAGTATTTT. This gives the protein CASTPDRSTDTQYF.

The chain recombines TRBV6-1 with TRBJ2-7, with D perhaps TRBD2 (6 bases). The germline V and J ends were trimmed by 1 base and 3 bases, with 16 bases remaining between them. CDR3 length: 16 amino acids. Per germline, CDR1 MNHNS and CDR2 SASEGT. The CDR3 region has the DNA TGTGCCAGCAGTGAAGAAGGGGCTAGCGAGTACTACGAGCAGTACTTC. Translated, it gives CASSEEGASEYYEQYF.

For the CDR3, the DNA is TGTGCCAGCAGCTCAGGGACTGGTGGGGCCAACGTCCTGACTTTC. Its translation: CASSSGTGGANVLTF. This sequence joins TRBV11-3 and TRBJ2-6; possibly TRBD2 for D (6 bases). V lost 4 bases and J lost 3, with 10 bases in between. The length of the CDR3 is 15 residues. Germline CDR1 is SGHNT and CDR2 is YENEEA.

The V and J genes are TRBV14 and TRBJ2-5, with a weak D call TRBD1 (6 bases). Germline V gene data show CDR1 as SGHDN and CDR2 as FVKESK. Trimming took off 1 base at V and 0 bases at J, with 21 bases between the two ends. The length of the CDR3 is 19 residues. CDR3 sequence: CASSQGSYLDRSYQETQYF. DNA for the CDR3: TGTGCCAGCAGCCAAGGCTCTTACCTGGACAGATCGTACCAAGAGACCCAGTACTTC.

This chain joins TRBV7-9 and TRBJ1-1; tentative D call: TRBD1 (6 bases). This CDR3 region has 15 residues. Germline lookup yields CDR1 SEHNR and CDR2 FQNEAQ (reference sequence). The V end was cut by 5 bases, the J end by 1 base, with 14 bases between. CDR3 coding DNA: TGTGCCAGCAGCGGTTGGGGGCAGCCGAACACTGAAGCTTTCTTT. It codes for CASSGWGQPNTEAFF.